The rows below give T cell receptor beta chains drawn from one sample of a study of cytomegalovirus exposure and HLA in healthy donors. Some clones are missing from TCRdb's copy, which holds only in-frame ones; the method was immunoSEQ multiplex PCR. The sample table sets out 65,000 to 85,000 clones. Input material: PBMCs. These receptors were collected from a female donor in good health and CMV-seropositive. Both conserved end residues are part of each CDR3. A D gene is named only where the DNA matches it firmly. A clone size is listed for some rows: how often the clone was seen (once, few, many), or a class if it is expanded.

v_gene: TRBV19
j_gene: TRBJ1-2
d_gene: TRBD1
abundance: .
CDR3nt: TGTGCCAGTAGTCCCCGGACAGGGGCGAACACCTTC
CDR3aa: CASSPRTGANTF

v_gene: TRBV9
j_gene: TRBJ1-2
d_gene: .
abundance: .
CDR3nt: TGTGCCAGCAGCCCCCGGGGGGGCTATGGCTACACCTTC
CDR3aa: CASSPRGGYGYTF

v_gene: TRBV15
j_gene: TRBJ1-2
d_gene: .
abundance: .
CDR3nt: TGTGCCACCAGCAGAACCAAGGAGGACTATGGCTACACCTTC
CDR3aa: CATSRTKEDYGYTF

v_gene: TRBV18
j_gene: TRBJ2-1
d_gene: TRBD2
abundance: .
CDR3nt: TGTGCCAGCTCACCACGGGTAGCGGGAGGCAATGAGCAGTTCTTC
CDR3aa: CASSPRVAGGNEQFF

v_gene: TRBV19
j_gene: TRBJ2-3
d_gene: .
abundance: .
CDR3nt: TGTGCCAGTAGAATAATGGACTACAGCACAGATACGCAGTATTTT
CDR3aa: CASRIMDYSTDTQYF

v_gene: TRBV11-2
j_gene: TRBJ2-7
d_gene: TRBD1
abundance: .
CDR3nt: TGTGCCAGCAGCTCCCCGACAGGGGGTATCTACGAGCAGTACTTC
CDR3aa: CASSSPTGGIYEQYF

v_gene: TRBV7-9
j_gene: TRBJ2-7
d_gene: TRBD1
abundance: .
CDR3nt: TGTGCCAGCAGTCCTAGGGGTGGAGGACAGGAACGCGAGCAGTACTTC
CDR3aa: CASSPRGGGQEREQYF

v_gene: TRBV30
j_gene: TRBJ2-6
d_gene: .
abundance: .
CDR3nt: TGTGCCTGGAGTTCAGGTACTGGGGCCAACGTCCTGACTTTC
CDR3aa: CAWSSGTGANVLTF

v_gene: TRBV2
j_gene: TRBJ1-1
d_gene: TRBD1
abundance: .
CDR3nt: TGTGCCAGCAGTGGGGGACAGTACACTGAAGCTTTCTTT
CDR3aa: CASSGGQYTEAFF

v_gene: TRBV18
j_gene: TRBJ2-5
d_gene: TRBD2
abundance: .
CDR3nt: TGTGCCAGCTCACCACCCGTTGGACTAGCGGGAGTAGAGACCCAGTACTTC
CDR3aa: CASSPPVGLAGVETQYF

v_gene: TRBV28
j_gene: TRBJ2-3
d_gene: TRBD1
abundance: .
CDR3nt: TGTGCCAGCGAGGTGGGGGACAGGGGCACAGATACGCAGTATTTT
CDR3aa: CASEVGDRGTDTQYF

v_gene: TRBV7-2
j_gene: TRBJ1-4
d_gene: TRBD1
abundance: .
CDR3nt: TGTGCCAGCAGAGCGGACAGGTGGAATGAAAAACTGTTTTTT
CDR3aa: CASRADRWNEKLFF

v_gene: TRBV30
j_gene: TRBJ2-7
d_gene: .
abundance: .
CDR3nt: TGTGCCTGGAAACCCTTTCAGGACAGCGTCTACGAGCAGTACTTC
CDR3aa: CAWKPFQDSVYEQYF

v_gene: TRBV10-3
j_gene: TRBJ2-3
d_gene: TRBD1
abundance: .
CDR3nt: TGTGCCATCAGTGAAGGGACAGGGCACACAGATACGCAGTATTTT
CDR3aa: CAISEGTGHTDTQYF

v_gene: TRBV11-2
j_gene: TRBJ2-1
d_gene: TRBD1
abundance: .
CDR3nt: TGTGCCAGCAGCTTAGATTTCGGACAGGGGGGAAATGAGCAGTTCTTC
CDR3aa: CASSLDFGQGGNEQFF

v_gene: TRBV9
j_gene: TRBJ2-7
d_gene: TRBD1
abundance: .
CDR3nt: TGTGCCAGCAGCGGACGGGACAGTACCTACGAGCAGTACTTC
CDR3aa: CASSGRDSTYEQYF

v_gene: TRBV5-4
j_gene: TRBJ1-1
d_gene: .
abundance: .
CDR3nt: TGTGCCAGCAGCTTGGCGGGGAGCACTGAAGCTTTCTTT
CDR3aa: CASSLAGSTEAFF

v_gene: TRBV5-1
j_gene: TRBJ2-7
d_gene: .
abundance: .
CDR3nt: TGCGCCAGCAGCATAGGACAGGAGCAGTACTTC
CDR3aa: CASSIGQEQYF

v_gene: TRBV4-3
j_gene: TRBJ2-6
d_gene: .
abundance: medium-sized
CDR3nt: TGCGCCAGCAGCCAAGATTTTACAGCTGGGGCCAACGTCCTGACTTTC
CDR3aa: CASSQDFTAGANVLTF

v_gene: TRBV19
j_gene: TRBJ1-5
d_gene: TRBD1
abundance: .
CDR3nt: TGTGCCAGTAGTACAGGACAGGGGGGTCATCAGCCCCAGCATTTT
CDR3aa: CASSTGQGGHQPQHF

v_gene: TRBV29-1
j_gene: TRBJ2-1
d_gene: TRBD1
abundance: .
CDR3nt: TGCAGCGTTTCCGGGACAGATCCCTGGGTGATGGCCAATGAGCAGTTCTTC
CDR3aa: CSVSGTDPWVMANEQFF

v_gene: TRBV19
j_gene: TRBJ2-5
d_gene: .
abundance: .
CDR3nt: TGTGCCAGTAGTATAGGGGAGCCAGAAGAGACCCAGTACTTC
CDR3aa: CASSIGEPEETQYF

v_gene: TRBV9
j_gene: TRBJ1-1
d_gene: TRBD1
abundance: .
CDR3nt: TGTGCCAGCAGCGGGGACAGGGCTGAAGCTTTCTTT
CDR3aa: CASSGDRAEAFF

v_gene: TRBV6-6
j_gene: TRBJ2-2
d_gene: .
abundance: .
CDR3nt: TGTGCCAGCAGTTACTTGACGCAGGGCGGGGAGCTGTTTTTT
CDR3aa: CASSYLTQGGELFF

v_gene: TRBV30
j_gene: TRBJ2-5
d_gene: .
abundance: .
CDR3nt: TGTGCCGGGAGTGTACCCTCCCTAGCTCAGGAGACCCAGTACTTC
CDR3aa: CAGSVPSLAQETQYF

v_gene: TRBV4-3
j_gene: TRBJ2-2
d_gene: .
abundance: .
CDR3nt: TGCGCCAGCAGCCAAGAGGTTTTAGCGAGAGGGTTCGCGAACACCGGGGAGCTGTTTTTT
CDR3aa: CASSQEVLARGFANTGELFF

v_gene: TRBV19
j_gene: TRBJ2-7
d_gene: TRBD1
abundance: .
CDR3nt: TGTGCCAGTGGGACAGGGGTTACCTACGAGCAGTACTTC
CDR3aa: CASGTGVTYEQYF

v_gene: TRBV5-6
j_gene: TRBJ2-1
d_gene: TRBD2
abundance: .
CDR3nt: TGTGCCAGCAGCTTGGTAGGCGGGGGGAGCTCCTACAATGAGCAGTTCTTC
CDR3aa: CASSLVGGGSSYNEQFF

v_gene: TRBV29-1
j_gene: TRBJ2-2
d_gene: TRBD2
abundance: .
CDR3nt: TGCAGCGCCCTCGGGACTAAAAACACCGGGGAGCTGTTTTTT
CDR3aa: CSALGTKNTGELFF

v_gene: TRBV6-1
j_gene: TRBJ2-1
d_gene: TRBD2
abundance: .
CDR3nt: TGTGCCAGCAGTACGGGGGGTTCTGAGAATGAGCAGTTCTTC
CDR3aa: CASSTGGSENEQFF

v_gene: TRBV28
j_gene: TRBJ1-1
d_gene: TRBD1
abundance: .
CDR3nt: TGTGCCAGCAGTTTAGGGACAGTGAACACTGAAGCTTTCTTT
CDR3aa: CASSLGTVNTEAFF

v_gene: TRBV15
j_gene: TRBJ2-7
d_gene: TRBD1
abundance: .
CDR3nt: TGTGCCACCGGACAGGGGGCTGACTACGAGCAGTACTTC
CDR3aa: CATGQGADYEQYF

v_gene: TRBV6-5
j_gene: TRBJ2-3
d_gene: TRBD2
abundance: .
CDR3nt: TGTGCCAGCAGACCGACTAGCGGGGATGCAGATACGCAGTATTTT
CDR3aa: CASRPTSGDADTQYF

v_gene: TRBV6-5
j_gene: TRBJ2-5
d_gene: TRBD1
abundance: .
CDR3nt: TGTGCCAGCAGGGCTACAGGGGCAGAGACCCAGTACTTC
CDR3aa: CASRATGAETQYF

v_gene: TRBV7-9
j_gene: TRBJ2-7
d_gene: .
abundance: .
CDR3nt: TGTGCCAGCAGCCCCGGTGGGCAGGGTTCCTCCTACGAGCAGTACTTC
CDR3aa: CASSPGGQGSSYEQYF

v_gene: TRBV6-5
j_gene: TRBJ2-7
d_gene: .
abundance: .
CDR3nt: TGTGCCAGCAGTTCGGGCAGGGAAGCCTACGAGCAGTACTTC
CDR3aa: CASSSGREAYEQYF

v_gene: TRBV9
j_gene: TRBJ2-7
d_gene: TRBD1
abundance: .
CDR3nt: TGTGCCAGCAGCGTAGGGGACAGGGGGTTCTACGAGCAGTACTTC
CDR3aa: CASSVGDRGFYEQYF

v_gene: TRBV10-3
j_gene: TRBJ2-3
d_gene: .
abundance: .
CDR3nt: TGTGCCATCAGTGAGCAGTCCTTCCCCACAGATACGCAGTATTTT
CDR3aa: CAISEQSFPTDTQYF

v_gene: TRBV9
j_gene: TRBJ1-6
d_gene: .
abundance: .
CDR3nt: TGTGCCAGCAGCGTAGCAGGAGGGGGGGATAATTCACCCCTCCACTTT
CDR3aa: CASSVAGGGDNSPLHF

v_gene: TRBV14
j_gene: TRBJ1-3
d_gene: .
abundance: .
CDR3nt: TGTGCCAGCAGCCGCTTAATGCCCGGGACACCTGGAAACACCATATATTTT
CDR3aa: CASSRLMPGTPGNTIYF

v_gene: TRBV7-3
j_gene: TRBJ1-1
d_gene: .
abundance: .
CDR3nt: TGTGCCTCAGCGACAGGAGGGAACACTGAAGCTTTCTTT
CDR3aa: CASATGGNTEAFF

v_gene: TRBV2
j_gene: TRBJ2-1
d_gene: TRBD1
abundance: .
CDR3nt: TGTGCCAGCAGTTCGGATGAGGACAGGGTCTTCTACAATGAGCAGTTCTTC
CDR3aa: CASSSDEDRVFYNEQFF

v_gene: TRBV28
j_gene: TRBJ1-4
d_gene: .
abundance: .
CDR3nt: TGTGCCAGCAGCAGCAACCCTGGGAGGGAAAAACTGTTTTTT
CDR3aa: CASSSNPGREKLFF

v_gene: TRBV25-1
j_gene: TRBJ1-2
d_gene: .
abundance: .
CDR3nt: TGTGCCAGCAGTGAACAGGGGTTGGCGGATGGCTACACCTTC
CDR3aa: CASSEQGLADGYTF

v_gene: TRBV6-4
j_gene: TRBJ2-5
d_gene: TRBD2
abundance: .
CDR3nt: TGTGCCAGCAGCGCACTAGCGGGAGAGGGAGAGACCCAGTACTTC
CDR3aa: CASSALAGEGETQYF

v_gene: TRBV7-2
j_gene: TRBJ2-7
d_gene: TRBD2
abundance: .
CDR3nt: TGTGCCAGCAGCAGGGGGACTAGTGGGTACGAGCAGTACTTC
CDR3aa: CASSRGTSGYEQYF

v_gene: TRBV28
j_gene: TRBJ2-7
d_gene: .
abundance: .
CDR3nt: TGTGCCAGCAGTTCAGAAGGGACACTGTACGAGCAGTACTTC
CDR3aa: CASSSEGTLYEQYF

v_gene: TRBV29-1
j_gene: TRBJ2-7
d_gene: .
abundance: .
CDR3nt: TGCAGCGTCATAGACAGCTACGAGCAGTACTTC
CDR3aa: CSVIDSYEQYF

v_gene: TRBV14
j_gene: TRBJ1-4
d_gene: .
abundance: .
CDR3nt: TGTGCCAGCAGCCATCCAAATGAAAAACTGTTTTTT
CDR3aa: CASSHPNEKLFF

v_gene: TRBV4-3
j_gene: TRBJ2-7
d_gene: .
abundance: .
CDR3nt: TGCGCCAGCAGCCAAGAACAGGGATCCTACGAGCAGTACTTC
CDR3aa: CASSQEQGSYEQYF

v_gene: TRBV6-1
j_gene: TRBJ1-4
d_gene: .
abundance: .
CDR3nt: TGTGCCAGCAGTGAAACGGCGGCAACTAATGAAAAACTGTTTTTT
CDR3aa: CASSETAATNEKLFF

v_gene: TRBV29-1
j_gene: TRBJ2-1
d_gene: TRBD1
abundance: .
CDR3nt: TGCAGCGTTGAGGCCTGGGACAGGGTCGATGAGCAGTTCTTC
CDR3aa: CSVEAWDRVDEQFF